This is a list of T cell receptor beta chains from one sample in a study of blood T cell repertoires in COVID-19. Sequencing used immunoSEQ multiplex PCR; TCRdb keeps in-frame clones, though not all of them. The sample yields around 99,000 clones, under 90% seen once. Sample: peripheral blood. These receptors were obtained from a woman in her forties or fifties with acute or convalescent COVID-19. The CDR3 runs from the conserved cysteine through the conserved F or W. The D gene is left open where the match is weak. Size values are once, few and many counts, or a class for expanded clones, and some rows have none.

clone_size: -; j_call: TRBJ1-1; d_call: -; v_call: TRBV5-1; cdr3_nt: TGCGCCAGCAGAGACAACTCGAACACTGAAGCTTTCTTT; cdr3_aa: CASRDNSNTEAFF
clone_size: -; j_call: TRBJ1-1; d_call: -; v_call: TRBV6-5; cdr3_nt: TGTGCCAGCAGGGACAGTTCGCTGGAGAACACTGAAGCTTTCTTT; cdr3_aa: CASRDSSLENTEAFF
clone_size: few; j_call: TRBJ2-5; d_call: TRBD1; v_call: TRBV5-1; cdr3_nt: TGCGCCAGCAGTCCTCATAAGTCTCCGGGACAGGGTAAAGAGACCCAGTACTTC; cdr3_aa: CASSPHKSPGQGKETQYF
clone_size: -; j_call: TRBJ2-3; d_call: -; v_call: TRBV12-3/TRBV12-4; cdr3_nt: TGTGCCAGCAACTCAGGCGGGAATACGCAGTATTTT; cdr3_aa: CASNSGGNTQYF
clone_size: -; j_call: TRBJ1-1; d_call: -; v_call: TRBV7-3; cdr3_nt: TGTGCCAGCAGCTTAAGCGGGTTGAGCACTGAAGCTTTCTTT; cdr3_aa: CASSLSGLSTEAFF
clone_size: -; j_call: TRBJ1-1; d_call: -; v_call: TRBV28; cdr3_nt: TGTGCCAGCAGTCCATACCCGGGGGTATTCACTGAAGCTTTCTTT; cdr3_aa: CASSPYPGVFTEAFF
clone_size: -; j_call: TRBJ1-4; d_call: -; v_call: TRBV12-3/TRBV12-4; cdr3_nt: TGTGCCAGCAGTTTAAACAGTCGAGAAAAACTGTTTTTT; cdr3_aa: CASSLNSREKLFF
clone_size: -; j_call: TRBJ2-1; d_call: -; v_call: TRBV5-1; cdr3_nt: TGCGCCAGCAGCCCCACCGGGACTTTCAATGAGCAGTTCTTC; cdr3_aa: CASSPTGTFNEQFF
clone_size: -; j_call: TRBJ2-5; d_call: -; v_call: TRBV5-4; cdr3_nt: TGTGCCAGCAGCTCGGACAGCCTTCAAGAGACCCAGTACTTC; cdr3_aa: CASSSDSLQETQYF
clone_size: -; j_call: TRBJ1-4; d_call: -; v_call: TRBV19; cdr3_nt: TGTGCCAGTAGTATAGGTCGGCGGAGATCAACTAATGAAAAACTGTTTTTT; cdr3_aa: CASSIGRRRSTNEKLFF
clone_size: -; j_call: TRBJ2-7; d_call: TRBD1; v_call: TRBV28; cdr3_nt: TGTGCCAGCATCATCCTCCACCGGGACAGGAGCTCCTACGAGCAGTACTTC; cdr3_aa: CASIILHRDRSSYEQYF
clone_size: -; j_call: TRBJ2-3; d_call: -; v_call: TRBV28; cdr3_nt: TGTGCCAGCAGTGAGGGCCGCACAGATACGCAGTATTTT; cdr3_aa: CASSEGRTDTQYF
clone_size: -; j_call: TRBJ2-3; d_call: TRBD2; v_call: TRBV6-1; cdr3_nt: TGTGCCAGCAGTGAAGTGTCGGGGGGGCGGACAGATACGCAGTATTTT; cdr3_aa: CASSEVSGGRTDTQYF
clone_size: -; j_call: TRBJ1-1; d_call: -; v_call: TRBV12-3/TRBV12-4; cdr3_nt: TGTGCCAGCAGCATGCAGTTTGAAGCTTTCTTT; cdr3_aa: CASSMQFEAFF
clone_size: few; j_call: TRBJ1-2; d_call: -; v_call: TRBV2; cdr3_nt: TGTGCCAGCCTCCAGGGAGGGCAGGAGGTTCGATACACCTTC; cdr3_aa: CASLQGGQEVRYTF
clone_size: -; j_call: TRBJ2-3; d_call: TRBD2; v_call: TRBV24-1; cdr3_nt: TGTGCCACCAGTGATTCATCACGACTAGCGGGTACGCAGTATTTT; cdr3_aa: CATSDSSRLAGTQYF
clone_size: -; j_call: TRBJ2-5; d_call: -; v_call: TRBV5-1; cdr3_nt: TGCGCCAGCAGCTCAAAGGCGGGAACTAGGGAGACCCAGTACTTC; cdr3_aa: CASSSKAGTRETQYF
clone_size: -; j_call: TRBJ2-3; d_call: -; v_call: TRBV6-4; cdr3_nt: TGTGCCAGCCCCCCCCGGGATACGCAGTATTTT; cdr3_aa: CASPPRDTQYF